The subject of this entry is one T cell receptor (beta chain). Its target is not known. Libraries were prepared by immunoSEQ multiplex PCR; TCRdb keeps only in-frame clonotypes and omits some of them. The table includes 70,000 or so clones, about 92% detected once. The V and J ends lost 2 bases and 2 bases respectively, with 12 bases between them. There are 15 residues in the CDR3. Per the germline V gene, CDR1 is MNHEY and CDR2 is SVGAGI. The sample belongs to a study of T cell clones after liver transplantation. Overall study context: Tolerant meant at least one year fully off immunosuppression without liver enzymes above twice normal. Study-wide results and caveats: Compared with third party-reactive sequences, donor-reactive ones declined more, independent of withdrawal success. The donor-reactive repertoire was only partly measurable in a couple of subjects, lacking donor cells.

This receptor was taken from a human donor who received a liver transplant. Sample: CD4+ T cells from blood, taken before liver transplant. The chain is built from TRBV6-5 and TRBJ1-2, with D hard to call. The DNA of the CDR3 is TGTGCCAGCAGTTACGGACCCGGGCAGAACTATGGCTACACCTTC. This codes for CASSYGPGQNYGYTF.